These 32 T cell receptor beta chains originate from one sample sequenced in a study of T-cell reconstitution after alpha-beta-depleted transplantation in children. Unique molecular identifiers were incorporated into the prepared TCRbeta library. TCRdb itself ran the PCR reads through MiXCR, one entry per CDR3 protein. The data contain about 610,000 distinct CDR3 sequences, about 10% of them singletons. The sequencing here drew on PBMCs from the stem cell graft donor, taken from the stem cell graft. These TCRs come from a human donor who donated a stem cell graft to a child with acute myeloid leukemia.

This clonotype was picked up a small number of times. This chain links TRBV29-1 with TRBJ1-3; D unresolved. Germline V gives CDR1 SQVTM, CDR2 ANQGSEA. V gave up 7 bases and J gave up 2 bases, with 15 bases separating them. The CDR3 totals 14 residues. The CDR3 coding sequence is TGCAGCGCCGATACGGGAGGGACTGGAAACACCATATATTTT. As protein: CSADTGGTGNTIYF.

V and J are TRBV5-1 and TRBJ2-3, with D unresolved. CDR1 SGHRS and CDR2 YFSETQ come from the germline V gene. The CDR3 spans 13 residues. V shed 4 bases and J shed 2 bases, with 8 bases lying between them. This CDR3 reads CASSEQVTDTQYF. In DNA, the CDR3 is TGCGCCAGCAGCGAGCAAGTCACAGATACGCAGTATTTT.

This clonotype was seen a handful of times. J is TRBJ2-1 and V is TRBV5-5, with no clear D. V was trimmed by 2 bases and J by 9 bases, leaving 15 bases between them. The CDR3 is made up of 14 amino acids. CDR1 SGHKS and CDR2 YYEKEE come from the germline V gene (reference sequence). This CDR3 is CASSFSEGKGEQFF. The DNA for the CDR3 is TGTGCCAGCAGCTTCTCGGAAGGGAAGGGTGAGCAGTTCTTC. The whole variable domain, remainder taken from reference TRBV5-5 and TRBJ2-1, is DAGVTQSPTHLIKTRGQQVTLRCSPISGHKSVSWYQQVLGQGPQFIFQYYEKEERGRGNFPDRFSARQFPNYSSELNVNALLLGDSALYLCASSFSEGKGEQFFGPGTRLTVL.

This clonotype has a handful of counts. J is TRBJ2-1 and V is TRBV24-1, with 11 bases lining up with TRBD2. This CDR3 contains 14 residues. Germline CDR1 is KGHDR and CDR2 is SFDVKD. Trimming at V came to 5 bases and at J to 4 bases, leaving 0 bases not matched to a gene. The chain's CDR3 is CATSGLAGYNEQFF. CDR3 sequence (DNA): TGTGCCACCAGTGGACTAGCGGGATACAATGAGCAGTTCTTC.

This clonotype showed up many times. This chain joins TRBV2 and TRBJ2-1; TRBD2 is a possible D gene (6 bases). This CDR3 has 14 residues. Germline lookup yields CDR1 SNHLY and CDR2 FYNNEI. Deletions cut 8 bases from V and 9 bases from J, with 20 bases between. The CDR3 here is CASLPGRDRLEQFF. The CDR3 DNA is TGTGCCAGCCTCCCGGGGCGGGATCGCCTTGAGCAGTTCTTC.

V and J are TRBV12-3 or TRBV12-4 and TRBJ1-1; possible D gene TRBD1, 5 bases. V was cut by 5 bases and J by 0 bases, with 13 bases left in between. The CDR3 consists of 15 residues. Here the CDR3 reads CASSPRTPMNTEAFF. CDR3 DNA: TGTGCCAGCAGTCCCAGGACACCGATGAACACTGAAGCTTTCTTT.

A few counts support this clonotype. This chain connects TRBV5-1 to TRBJ1-5, with D perhaps TRBD1 (6 bases). The CDR3 covers 15 residues. Germline CDR1 reads SGHRS; CDR2 reads YFSETQ. V lost 1 base to trimming and J lost 7 bases, with 15 bases between them. The CDR3 region is CASSLKGGGGQPQHF. CDR3 DNA sequence: TGCGCCAGCAGCTTGAAGGGGGGGGGCGGGCAGCCCCAGCATTTT.

This clonotype was recorded at least ten times. This chain uses TRBV20-1 with TRBJ2-7; TRBD1 or TRBD2 may be the D gene (5 bases each). The germline V and J ends were trimmed by 5 bases and 2 bases, with 13 bases remaining between them. The CDR3 contains 13 residues. Germline loops: CDR1 DFQATT, CDR2 SNEGSKA (reference sequence). The chain's CDR3 is CSASGYGTYEQYF. DNA of the CDR3: TGCAGTGCTTCAGGGTACGGGACCTACGAGCAGTACTTC.

The table lists this clonotype with a few counts. The chain employs TRBV27 and TRBJ2-3, with D tentatively TRBD2 (6 bases). The V and J ends lost 7 bases and 1 base respectively, with 18 bases between them. From germline, CDR1 is MNHEY and CDR2 SMNVEV (reference sequence). There are 16 residues in the CDR3. CDR3 region: CASKSRRRERTDTQYF. Written as DNA, the CDR3 is TGTGCCAGCAAATCAAGGCGGCGGGAACGCACAGATACGCAGTATTTT.

CDR3 amino acids: CSVEERVRLAVAKNIQYF. As DNA, the CDR3 is TGCAGCGTTGAAGAAAGGGTTCGCCTAGCGGTAGCCAAAAACATTCAGTACTTC. This chain connects TRBV29-1 to TRBJ2-4, with TRBD2 matching 7 bases. The CDR3 has 18 amino acids. J gave up 0 bases and V 0 bases, and 11 bases lay outside the gene matches. Germline CDR1 is SQVTM and CDR2 is ANQGSEA. Full variable domain (remainder filled in from reference TRBV29-1 and TRBJ2-4): SAVISQKPSRDICQRGTSLTIQCQVDSQVTMMFWYRQQPGQSLTLIATANQGSEATYESGFVIDKFPISRPNLTFSTLTVSNMSPEDSSIYLCSVEERVRLAVAKNIQYFGAGTRLSVL.

In its sample, this clonotype was seen many times. Here the CDR3 DNA reads TGCAGTGCTAGAGATGCAAAGGGGGCTAACTATGGCTACACCTTC. Protein product: CSARDAKGANYGYTF. The rearrangement joins TRBV20-1 to TRBJ1-2; possible D gene TRBD1, 6 bases. There are 15 residues in the CDR3. Germline V gene sequence: CDR1 DFQATT, CDR2 SNEGSKA (reference sequence). Deletions cut 0 bases from V and 0 bases from J, with 11 bases between.

Concerning this clonotype: A read error may be the cause here, since a much bigger clone is one base away. V usage is TRBV12-3 or TRBV12-4 and J usage is TRBJ2-7; no clear D. This CDR3 has 14 residues. The chain's CDR3 is CASSLIGIKYEQNF. CDR3 in DNA: TGTGCCAGCAGTTTAATAGGGATCAAGTACGAGCAGAACTTC.

This clonotype has a handful of counts. The chain joins TRBV5-1 to TRBJ2-7; D might be TRBD2 (6 bases). V lost 2 bases and J 4 bases, leaving 13 bases between the germline ends. This CDR3 is 14 amino acids long. Germline assignment: CDR1 SGHRS and CDR2 YFSETQ. CDR3 residues: CASSFSSVTYEQYF. CDR3 sequence (DNA): TGCGCCAGCAGCTTTTCTAGCGTGACTTACGAGCAGTACTTC.

This clonotype was detected ten times or more. The J gene is TRBJ2-1, the V gene TRBV20-1; the D is unclear. The germline CDR1 and CDR2 sequences are DFQATT and SNEGSKA (reference sequence). CDR3 length: 13 amino acids. Deletions cut 1 base from V and 9 bases from J, with 13 bases between. The CDR3 sequence: CSARVGSLPEQFF. The CDR3 region has the DNA TGCAGTGCTAGAGTGGGCTCCCTCCCTGAGCAGTTCTTC.

This chain uses TRBV7-9 with TRBJ1-5; 10 bases map to TRBD1. With V trimmed by 5 bases and J by 3 bases, 4 bases remained unmatched. Germline values: CDR1 SEHNR, CDR2 FQNEAQ (reference sequence). The CDR3 sequence is 15 residues long. CDR3 loop: CASSEGQGNNQPQHF. The CDR3 DNA reads TGTGCCAGCAGCGAGGGACAGGGGAACAATCAGCCCCAGCATTTT.

This clonotype was found a few times. The chain links TRBV5-1 to TRBJ2-3, with 9 nucleotides matching TRBD2. The ends lost 6 bases at V and 4 bases at J; junction bases unmatched: 12. The CDR3 has 16 amino acids. The germline V gene has CDR1 SGHRS and CDR2 YFSETQ. The CDR3 region has the DNA TGCGCCAGCAAAAAGTGGGCTAGCGGGATCCCAGATACGCAGTATTTT. It is translated as CASKKWASGIPDTQYF.

The V call is TRBV20-1, the J call TRBJ2-1, with D hard to call. Looked up from germline, CDR1 is DFQATT and CDR2 is SNEGSKA (reference sequence). Trimming removed 6 bases from V and 7 bases from J, with 22 bases in between. The CDR3 has 15 amino acids. The chain's CDR3 is CSAPDLDQARNEQFF. CDR3 sequence (DNA): TGCAGTGCACCCGACTTAGACCAGGCGAGAAATGAGCAGTTCTTC.

This clonotype was recorded at least ten times. This chain joins TRBV7-2 and TRBJ2-3; D is ambiguous. CDR3 size: 16 residues. V shed 3 bases and J shed 1 base, with 14 bases lying between them. The germline gives CDR1 SGHTA, CDR2 FQGNSA. CDR3 bases: TGTGCCAGCAGCTTGAGGCCGAGGATGGGCACAGATACGCAGTATTTT. This encodes CASSLRPRMGTDTQYF.

At least ten counts were recorded for this clonotype. The chain recombines TRBV20-1 with TRBJ2-2; 8 nucleotides line up with TRBD2. The V gene's germline CDR1 is DFQATT and CDR2 SNEGSKA (reference sequence). This CDR3 comprises 14 residues. V was pared by 0 bases and J by 6 bases, with 3 bases of the junction left unmatched. The CDR3 protein is CSARDTAGAGELFF. In nucleotides, the CDR3 is TGCAGTGCTAGAGATACAGCGGGGGCCGGGGAGCTGTTTTTT.

This clonotype was counted a few times. J is TRBJ2-1 and V is TRBV24-1; D uncertain. V gave up 4 bases and J gave up 10 bases, with 10 bases separating them. This CDR3 spans 12 amino acids. Germline V CDR1 and CDR2: KGHDR, SFDVKD. CDR3 in DNA: TGTGCCACCAGTGACTTTAGAGACGAGCAGTTCTTC. This sequence encodes CATSDFRDEQFF.

There are a few counts of this clonotype. This chain joins TRBV7-2 and TRBJ2-1; 7 bases are shared with TRBD2. After removal of 2 bases from V and 5 bases from J, the junction contained 9 bases not matched to a gene. The CDR3 is made up of 16 amino acids. The germline V gene encodes CDR1 SGHTA and CDR2 FQGNSA. The CDR3 loop is CASSLRSASGHNEQFF. In DNA, the CDR3 is TGTGCCAGCAGCTTACGGTCGGCTAGCGGACACAATGAGCAGTTCTTC.

CDR3 amino acids: CASSGAGGSGNQPQHF. CDR3 nucleotides: TGTGCCAGCAGTGGAGCAGGGGGCAGTGGCAATCAGCCCCAGCATTTT. The rearrangement links TRBV6-1 to TRBJ1-5, with 8 positions matching TRBD1. This CDR3 is built from 16 residues. V was pared by 4 bases and J by 2 bases, with 7 bases of the junction left unmatched. Germline V CDR1 and CDR2: MNHNS, SASEGT.

The chain combines TRBV7-2 with TRBJ2-1, with 7 bases identical to TRBD1. CDR3 length equals 15 residues. J gave up 2 bases and V 5 bases, and 6 bases lay outside the gene matches. Per the germline V gene, CDR1 is SGHTA and CDR2 is FQGNSA. This CDR3 is CASSPDRQTYNEQFF. The DNA of the CDR3 is TGTGCCAGCAGCCCGGACAGGCAAACCTACAATGAGCAGTTCTTC.

There are a few counts of this clonotype. DNA for the CDR3: TGTGCCACCAGTGGTTTAGGAAGGGGAGACACAGATACGCAGTATTTT. Protein sequence: CATSGLGRGDTDTQYF. This chain uses TRBV24-1 with TRBJ2-3; D may correspond to TRBD1 or TRBD2 (5 bases each). The CDR3 is 16 amino acids. Germline V gene sequence: CDR1 KGHDR, CDR2 SFDVKD. Trimming stripped 5 bases from V and 2 bases from J, with 16 bases between.

This sequence joins TRBV4-3 and TRBJ2-3, with D hard to call. Trimming took 0 bases from V and 6 from J, leaving 13 bases between them. The CDR3 is made up of 15 amino acids. The germline V gene encodes CDR1 LGHNA and CDR2 YSLEER. The CDR3 is CASSQDLRTRDTQYF. The CDR3 DNA reads as TGCGCCAGCAGCCAAGATCTCCGGACGCGGGATACGCAGTATTTT.

This clonotype was recorded many times. The chain carries TRBV15 and TRBJ2-5; 12 bases are a match to TRBD2. Trimming removed 0 bases from V and 4 bases from J; junction bases left unmatched: 12. Looked up from germline, CDR1 is LNHNV and CDR2 is YYDKDF (reference sequence). This CDR3 comprises 19 residues. The CDR3 coding sequence is TGTGCCACCAGCAGAGATTACCCCTCGCTAGCGGGAGGGCGAGAGACCCAGTACTTC. It specifies CATSRDYPSLAGGRETQYF.

This clonotype was detected a few times. The J gene is TRBJ1-5, the V gene TRBV7-9, with D perhaps matching TRBD1 (5 bases). The germline V gene encodes CDR1 SEHNR and CDR2 FQNEAQ (reference sequence). This CDR3 region has 15 residues. Between the trimmed V and J ends, which lost 5 bases and 5 bases, there was a span of 16 bases. CDR3: CASSPPGRGDQPQHF. The CDR3 DNA sequence: TGTGCCAGCAGCCCCCCTGGGAGGGGTGATCAGCCCCAGCATTTT.

This clonotype was observed a few times. The chain combines TRBV6-6 with TRBJ1-1, with D hard to call. Trimming took 7 bases from V and 7 from J, leaving 16 bases between them. Germline V gene lookup returns CDR1 MNHNY and CDR2 SVGAGI (reference sequence). CDR3 size: 13 residues. The CDR3 region has the DNA TGTGCCAGCATCGGACGAGGGAACTATGAAGCTTTCTTT. Translating gives CASIGRGNYEAFF.

This clonotype turned up a few times. The V call is TRBV20-1, the J call TRBJ2-2; no clear D gene. Looked up from germline, CDR1 is DFQATT and CDR2 is SNEGSKA (reference sequence). V lost 2 bases, J lost 3 bases, and 10 bases lay in between. The CDR3 is 14 amino acids. CDR3 amino acids: CSARRDPYTGELFF. CDR3 coding DNA: TGCAGTGCTAGACGCGACCCCTACACCGGGGAGCTGTTTTTT.

The chain links TRBV29-1 to TRBJ1-3; 8 bases map to TRBD1. After removal of 4 bases from V and 1 base from J, the junction contained 0 bases not matched to a gene. Germline V gene lookup returns CDR1 SQVTM and CDR2 ANQGSEA. CDR3 length: 13 amino acids. The CDR3 protein is CSVGTGSGNTIYF. CDR3 in DNA: TGCAGCGTTGGGACAGGGTCTGGAAACACCATATATTTT.

The chain has TRBV28 and TRBJ1-2; D is unclear. Looked up from germline, CDR1 is MDHEN and CDR2 is SYDVKM. The CDR3 totals 11 residues. V lost 8 bases and J lost 4, with 8 bases in between. In DNA form, the CDR3 reads TGTGCCAGCGCGGAGATCTATGGCTACACCTTC. Protein: CASAEIYGYTF.

This clonotype turned up a few times. CDR3 residues: CASRSGTGGMNTEAFF. DNA of the CDR3: TGTGCCAGCAGGTCCGGGACAGGGGGCATGAACACTGAAGCTTTCTTT. The chain carries TRBV6-2 or TRBV6-3 and TRBJ1-1, with 12 bases identical to TRBD1. The V and J ends lost 6 bases and 0 bases, in that order; junction bases with no gene match: 5. CDR3 size: 16 residues. From germline, CDR1 is MNHEY and CDR2 SVGEGT.